One sample yielded the 31 T cell receptor beta chains listed below, sequenced in a study of T cell clonotyping in hematopoietic cell transplantation. TCRdb's copy holds only in-frame clones and misses some; the assay was immunoSEQ multiplex PCR. The table lists about 3,500 clones, about three quarters of them singletons. The sequencing used peripheral blood mononuclear cells, collected 30 days after allogeneic stem cell transplant. The origin of the receptors is a male patient in his 40s who had an allogeneic stem cell transplant from an unrelated donor, so the T cells may come from the graft donor. Some clones in this sample may be carry-over from other donors' samples.

The chain links TRBV14 to TRBJ2-7; 9 nucleotides match TRBD2. V was pared by 4 bases and J by 2 bases, with 6 bases of the junction left unmatched. Per the germline V gene, CDR1 is SGHDN and CDR2 is FVKESK. The CDR3 totals 15 residues. CDR3 region: CASSPTSGYTYEQYF. In nucleotides, the CDR3 is TGTGCCAGCAGCCCGACTAGCGGATACACCTACGAGCAGTACTTC.

The chain links TRBV9 to TRBJ1-6, with TRBD1 identical over 9 bases. The J segment lost 9 bases and the V segment lost 4 bases, leaving 11 bases of the junction unmatched. This CDR3 has 16 residues. Germline V gene sequence: CDR1 SGDLS, CDR2 YYNGEE. The CDR3 region is CASSTRGGQGGSPLHF. DNA for the CDR3: TGTGCCAGCAGCACCCGGGGGGGACAGGGAGGTTCACCCCTCCACTTT.

The rearrangement uses TRBV7-8 and TRBJ1-6; 8 bases match TRBD1. The V segment lost 5 bases and the J segment 10 bases; nucleotides outside the gene matches: 13. Germline CDR1 SGHVS, CDR2 FQNEAQ. CDR3 size: 16 residues. CDR3: CASSPHMDRAYSPLHF. The CDR3 region has the DNA TGTGCCAGCAGCCCCCACATGGACAGGGCTTACTCACCCCTCCACTTT.

This clone was recorded once. The germline gene is not matched at one end of the junction; a read error may be the cause. The chain combines TRBV7-9 with TRBJ2-7; the D gene is possibly TRBD2 (5 bases). The germline V gene has CDR1 SEHNR and CDR2 FQNEAQ (reference sequence). The CDR3 has 12 amino acids. The CDR3: CASSFDLGRRDF. The CDR3 region has the DNA TGTGCCAGCAGCTTTGATTTGGGCAGGCGGGACTTC.

This clone was found a few times. This rearrangement joins TRBV5-4 to TRBJ1-2; 8 bases map to TRBD1. The ends lost 3 bases at V and 1 base at J; junction bases unmatched: 5. The CDR3 is made up of 15 amino acids. The germline CDR1 and CDR2 sequences are SGHNT and YYREEE (reference sequence). The CDR3 sequence: CASSSKTGDNYGYTF. CDR3 nucleotide sequence: TGTGCCAGCAGCTCTAAGACAGGGGATAACTATGGCTACACCTTC.

V and J are TRBV23-1 and TRBJ2-7; D remains ambiguous. TRBV23-1 is designated an ORF whose function remains uncertain. CDR3 length equals 16 residues. Trimming shortened V by 4 bases and J by 0 bases, and 16 bases separated the two germline ends. The CDR3 is CASSPLRVGLSYEQYF. CDR3 in DNA: TGCGCCAGCAGTCCTTTAAGGGTAGGCCTCTCCTACGAGCAGTACTTC.

The V gene is TRBV9, the J gene TRBJ2-1, with unresolved D. The CDR3 runs to 14 residues. Germline-derived CDR1 and CDR2 are SGDLS and YYNGEE. V lost 4 bases to trimming and J lost 6 bases, with 14 bases between them. CDR3 amino acids: CASSPPPHSNEQFF. The CDR3 DNA reads as TGTGCCAGCAGCCCCCCGCCTCATAGCAATGAGCAGTTCTTC. Looking up the rest from reference TRBV9 and TRBJ2-1 gives the full variable domain: DSGVTQTPKHLITATGQRVTLRCSPRSGDLSVYWYQQSLDQGLQFLIQYYNGEERAKGNILERFSAQQFPDLHSELNLSSLELGDSALYFCASSPPPHSNEQFFGPGTRLTVL.

V gene TRBV9 combines with J gene TRBJ2-2; 11 positions agree with TRBD1. CDR1 SGDLS and CDR2 YYNGEE come from the germline V gene. The CDR3 extends over 15 amino acids. The V and J ends lost 5 bases and 4 bases, in that order; junction bases with no gene match: 4. Here the CDR3 reads CASSGQGAGTGELFF. CDR3 sequence (DNA): TGTGCCAGCAGTGGACAGGGGGCTGGCACCGGGGAGCTGTTTTTT.

The chain employs TRBV28 and TRBJ2-2; D remains unclear. The V end lost 6 bases, the J end lost 1 base, and 12 bases lay between the germline ends. The CDR3 has 15 residues. Germline lookup yields CDR1 MDHEN and CDR2 SYDVKM. The DNA of the CDR3 is TGTGCCAGCAGCCACCCTTCATTGAACACCGGGGAGCTGTTTTTT. Encoded protein: CASSHPSLNTGELFF.

The chain combines TRBV19 with TRBJ1-1; D gene uncertain. The V and J ends lost 3 bases and 1 base respectively, with 15 bases between them. Germline loops: CDR1 LNHDA, CDR2 SQIVND (reference sequence). The CDR3 contains 16 residues. CDR3 loop: CASSIHHATGNTEAFF. For the CDR3, the DNA is TGTGCCAGTAGTATTCACCACGCGACGGGGAACACTGAAGCTTTCTTT. The full variable domain, its missing parts supplied by reference TRBV19 and TRBJ1-1, is DGGITQSPKYLFRKEGQNVTLSCEQNLNHDAMYWYRQDPGQGLRLIYYSQIVNDFQKGDIAEGYSVSREKKESFPLTVTSAQKNPTAFYLCASSIHHATGNTEAFFGQGTRLTVV.

The chain joins TRBV14 to TRBJ2-3; 11 nucleotides match TRBD2. Per the germline V gene, CDR1 is SGHDN and CDR2 is FVKESK. The CDR3 has 17 amino acids. The J segment lost 2 bases and the V segment lost 3 bases, leaving 7 bases of the junction unmatched. The CDR3 DNA sequence: TGTGCCAGCAGCCACGTACTAGCGGGGGCCCTCACAGATACGCAGTATTTT. The encoded protein is CASSHVLAGALTDTQYF.

This sequence joins TRBV2 and TRBJ2-1; D unclear. With 5 bases removed from V and 8 bases from J, the gap between germline ends came to 13 bases. The length of the CDR3 is 13 residues. Germline V CDR1 and CDR2: SNHLY, FYNNEI. CDR3 coding DNA: TGTGCCAGCAGTTACCCTCGGTCAGATGAGCAGTTCTTC. Translation: CASSYPRSDEQFF.

This clone was seen a few times. The rearrangement uses TRBV30 and TRBJ1-5, with 9 bases fitting TRBD1. Germline V gene data show CDR1 as GTSNPN and CDR2 as SVGIG (reference sequence). The length of the CDR3 is 13 residues. Losses at the gene ends were 5 bases for V and 7 bases for J; bases not matched to a gene: 6. This CDR3 reads CAWDRGFAQPQHF. The DNA of the CDR3 is TGTGCCTGGGACAGGGGGTTCGCGCAGCCCCAGCATTTT.

The table lists this clone with a count of one. The rearrangement joins TRBV28 to TRBJ2-7; perhaps TRBD2 as D (6 bases). Germline V gene sequence: CDR1 MDHEN, CDR2 SYDVKM. Trimming stripped 6 bases from V and 7 bases from J, with 19 bases between. CDR3 length: 14 amino acids. The CDR3 DNA reads TGTGCCAGCAGCTCCCCGGGAGCCACGGGGGAGCAGTACTTC. It encodes CASSSPGATGEQYF.

The chain employs TRBV10-3 and TRBJ2-7, with D uncertain. V lost 6 bases to trimming and J lost 2 bases, with 8 bases between them. The CDR3 loop spans 12 amino acids. The germline V gene encodes CDR1 ENHRY and CDR2 SYGVKD. The CDR3 is CAIRGTTYEQYF. DNA for the CDR3: TGTGCCATCAGAGGTACGACCTACGAGCAGTACTTC.

The rearrangement links TRBV5-1 to TRBJ2-1; D call uncertain. Germline V gene lookup returns CDR1 SGHRS and CDR2 YFSETQ. The germline V and J ends were trimmed by 4 bases and 8 bases, with 16 bases remaining between them. This CDR3 contains 14 residues. DNA for the CDR3: TGCGCCAGCAGCCCCCGTCGTAGTCTGGATGAGCAGTTCTTC. Amino acid sequence: CASSPRRSLDEQFF.

This clone was observed a few times. The J gene is TRBJ1-5, the V gene TRBV18; TRBD1 might be the D (6 bases). Trimming took off 0 bases at V and 4 bases at J, with 16 bases between the two ends. Per germline, CDR1 KGHSH and CDR2 LQKENI. The CDR3 contains 17 residues. The CDR3 DNA reads TGTGCCAGCTCACCACCGGGAGGGGGGCGCGGAAATCAGCCCCAGCATTTT. It specifies CASSPPGGGRGNQPQHF.

The count of this clone is one. The CDR3 DNA is TGCGCCAGCAGCTGGGAGCTGGGGCCATACGAGCAGTACTTC. Protein: CASSWELGPYEQYF. The chain uses TRBV5-1 and TRBJ2-7; D is tentatively TRBD1 or TRBD2 (5 bases each). The V gene's germline CDR1 is SGHRS and CDR2 YFSETQ. Trimming removed 3 bases from V and 4 bases from J, with 14 bases in between. CDR3 length equals 14 residues.

The chain combines TRBV30 with TRBJ1-3, with D perhaps TRBD1 (5 bases). V shed 3 bases and J shed 0 bases, with 12 bases lying between them. CDR3 length: 15 residues. The germline CDR1 and CDR2 sequences are GTSNPN and SVGIG (reference sequence). The CDR3 DNA reads TGTGCCTGGAGGGGGGGACGGTACTCTGGAAACACCATATATTTT. Its protein product is CAWRGGRYSGNTIYF.

This chain links TRBV9 with TRBJ2-2, with D perhaps being TRBD1 or TRBD2 (6 bases each). Germline loops: CDR1 SGDLS, CDR2 YYNGEE. The CDR3 sequence is 15 residues long. Trimming cost V 5 bases and J 7 bases, with 18 bases left between them. The CDR3 protein is CASSVLGGSGGELFF. The CDR3 region has the DNA TGTGCCAGCAGTGTACTGGGGGGCTCGGGCGGGGAGCTGTTTTTT.

V and J are TRBV23-1 and TRBJ1-5; D unresolved. TRBV23-1 is identified as an open reading frame with a role that is uncertain. The V end was cut by 10 bases, the J end by 1 base, with 17 bases between. The CDR3 totals 15 residues. The CDR3 spells CANRAGSESNQPQHF. CDR3 nucleotide sequence: TGCGCCAATAGGGCGGGGTCAGAGAGCAATCAGCCCCAGCATTTT.

This chain joins TRBV30 and TRBJ1-6; 8 bases match TRBD1. This CDR3 contains 14 residues. Trimming at V came to 6 bases and at J to 5 bases, leaving 6 bases not matched to a gene. From germline, CDR1 is GTSNPN and CDR2 SVGIG (reference sequence). The CDR3 bases are TGTGCCTGCGACAGGGGAATGAATAATTCACCCCTCCACTTT. Translating gives CACDRGMNNSPLHF.

The chain has TRBV27 and TRBJ1-4; D possibly corresponds to TRBD1 (5 bases). V dropped 6 bases and J dropped 1 base, with 9 bases sitting between them. The CDR3 spans 14 residues. Germline V lookup: CDR1 MNHEY, CDR2 SMNVEV (reference sequence). The CDR3: CASRGAGTNEKLFF. In DNA form, the CDR3 reads TGTGCCAGCAGAGGGGCAGGAACTAATGAAAAACTGTTTTTT.

This chain joins TRBV30 and TRBJ1-1; maybe TRBD1 (5 bases). The CDR3 contains 13 residues. Trimming took 5 bases from V and 1 from J, leaving 11 bases between them. The germline V gene has CDR1 GTSNPN and CDR2 SVGIG (reference sequence). CDR3 nucleotide sequence: TGTGCCTGGGACCTAACAGGGAACACTGAAGCTTTCTTT. Translated, it gives CAWDLTGNTEAFF.

This chain joins TRBV15 and TRBJ1-6; D not certain. Per germline, CDR1 LNHNV and CDR2 YYDKDF (reference sequence). The CDR3 consists of 16 residues. Trimming left V 0 bases short and J 6 bases short, with 12 bases between. Here the CDR3 DNA reads TGTGCCACCAGCAGAGATCTCCCTGCCAGTAATTCACCCCTCCACTTT. This codes for CATSRDLPASNSPLHF.

The chain links TRBV5-1 to TRBJ2-1, with D maybe TRBD2 (5 bases). The CDR3 spans 14 residues. Trimming took off 2 bases at V and 4 bases at J, with 10 bases between the two ends. Per germline, CDR1 SGHRS and CDR2 YFSETQ. The CDR3 sequence is CASSLRGGYNEQFF. The CDR3 bases are TGCGCCAGCAGCTTACGCGGAGGTTACAATGAGCAGTTCTTC.

V and J are TRBV11-3 and TRBJ1-2; tentatively, D is TRBD1 (5 bases). This CDR3 is built from 13 residues. V was pared by 7 bases and J by 4 bases, with 13 bases between. Germline-derived CDR1 and CDR2 are SGHNT and YENEEA. CDR3 DNA: TGTGCCAGCACTCCGGGGACTAGCTATGGCTACACCTTC. Its protein product is CASTPGTSYGYTF.

This clone was observed a handful of times. This rearrangement joins TRBV2 to TRBJ2-6, with D uncertain. Per germline, CDR1 SNHLY and CDR2 FYNNEI. CDR3 length: 15 residues. V shed 3 bases and J shed 1 base, with 7 bases lying between them. The chain's CDR3 is CASSDQVSGANVLTF. The DNA for the CDR3 is TGTGCCAGCAGTGATCAGGTTTCTGGGGCCAACGTCCTGACTTTC.

The gene calls are TRBV28 and TRBJ2-7, with D possibly matching TRBD1 (6 bases). Trimming cost V 2 bases and J 2 bases, with 19 bases left between them. In germline, CDR1 is MDHEN, CDR2 SYDVKM. The CDR3 covers 17 residues. The CDR3 DNA reads as TGTGCCAGCAGTTTACCCGCCTTTACAGGGACCCCCTACGAGCAGTACTTC. This encodes CASSLPAFTGTPYEQYF.

The V call is TRBV30, the J call TRBJ1-5; D uncertain. The CDR3 runs 11 residues. CDR1 and CDR2 from the germline V gene are GTSNPN and SVGIG (reference sequence). V gave up 5 bases and J gave up 0 bases, with 2 bases separating them. CDR3 DNA: TGTGCCTGGGGTAGCAATCAGCCCCAGCATTTT. Amino acid sequence: CAWGSNQPQHF.

V usage is TRBV7-6 and J usage is TRBJ2-5; 11 bases match TRBD2. Per the germline V gene, CDR1 is SGHVS and CDR2 is FNYEAQ. CDR3 size: 17 residues. Trimming cost V 2 bases and J 2 bases; bases outside gene matches: 7. The CDR3 bases are TGTGCCAGCAGCTTAAGACTAGCGGGGAGTAATCAAGAGACCCAGTACTTC. As protein: CASSLRLAGSNQETQYF.